This T cell receptor beta chain stems from a study of blood T cell repertoires in COVID-19 (dated by TCRdb to 2020 to 2022). As for the study more broadly: The collaborator samples originated in the United States, Italy and Spain and spanned the acute and convalescent phases of COVID-19. Samples came from the ongoing ImmuneRACE study (first 160 participants) plus 1,254 subjects from 6 global collaborators. Deeply sampled blood TCRbeta repertoires from subjects exposed to, actively infected with, or recovered from COVID-19 were included in the dataset. Sample metadata almost always included a de-identified subject ID, COVID-19 status, age in years and sex. Where HLA class I and class II types were available, the types were taken from metadata supplied by the sample provider, not from assay-based typing. The material from the prospective study consisted of cDNA or gDNA derived from T cells, B-cell-depleted T cells, or PBMCs. The repertoires were made available in a free public database intended to serve as a resource for research on the immune response to SARS-CoV-2. Summary of the overall study and its limitations: Clinical and demographic metadata were provided uncurated, with the amount varying by source and participant.

About this clone: It has no known antigen specificity. No qualities accompany the bases; no much larger clone lies one base away.

The germline V end is reduced by 4 bases and the J end by 0 bases; junction bases left unmatched: 11. CDR1 SGHRS and CDR2 YFSETQ were looked up in the germline V gene. CDR3 length: 18 amino acids, cysteine to phenylalanine. Left in the record is the CDR3 DNA by itself, 54 bases read in frame from the first base. In the prospective study, participants were about 18 to 95 years old, resided in about two dozen geographic areas of the United States, and were enrolled through a virtual design. Cohort assignment in the prospective study relied on participant-reported clinical history from a screening survey and a study questionnaire. A participant counted as exposed if, within 2 weeks of entering the study, that participant had been in contact with someone who had a PCR-confirmed or clinician-diagnosed COVID-19 case. Each participant in the prospective study had whole blood, serum and a nasopharyngeal or oropharyngeal swab collected by mobile phlebotomists. Participants in the prospective study had the option to provide additional blood draws and questionnaires over a 2-month period. Before DNA extraction, prospective study blood samples were shipped either frozen or at room temperature.

TCRbeta CDR3 regions were amplified from genomic DNA by means of the immunoSEQ Assay, a bias-controlled multiplex PCR. On the authors' methods: Within the assay, amplification of reference gene primers was used to estimate how many nucleated cells each sample contained. To quantify the absolute abundance of each unique TCRbeta CDR3 rearrangement, sequence reads were collapsed and filtered. For each sample, productive Simpson clonality was calculated by taking the square root of Simpson's diversity index across productive rearrangements. TCRdb re-hosts the immuneACCESS table, in-frame sequences only. Its copies lack some clones; in the studies checked, an unresolved V gene accounts for under half of them, and the cause for the rest is not known. V and J calls plus clone size are reproduced from that table; the DNA served to infer D and trimming. The sample profile shows 110,000 to 150,000 clones; under 90% of them were found once. Jointly, the top ten make up roughly 1.7% of the sample.

The chain joins TRBV5-1 to TRBJ2-1, and TRBD2 aligns with 9 junction nucleotides. This TCR came from a woman aged 18-35 years who had been exposed to COVID-19. The specimen was PBMCs or T cells enriched from blood (not recorded which). The CDR3 region: CASSPRASGMSSYNEQFF. DNA sequence: TGCGCCAGCAGCCCTCGGGCTAGCGGGATGAGCTCCTACAATGAGCAGTTCTTC.